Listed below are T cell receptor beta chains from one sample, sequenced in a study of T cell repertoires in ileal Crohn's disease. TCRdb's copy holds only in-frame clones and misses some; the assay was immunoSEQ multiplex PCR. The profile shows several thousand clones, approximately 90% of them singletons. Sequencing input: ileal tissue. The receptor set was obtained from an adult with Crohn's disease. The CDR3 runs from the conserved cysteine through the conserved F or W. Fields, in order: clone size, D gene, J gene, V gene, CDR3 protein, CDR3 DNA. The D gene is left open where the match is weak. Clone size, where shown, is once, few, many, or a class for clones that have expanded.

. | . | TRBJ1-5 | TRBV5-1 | CASSLTGTSNQPQHF | TGCGCCAGCAGCTTGACAGGAACTAGCAATCAGCCCCAGCATTTT
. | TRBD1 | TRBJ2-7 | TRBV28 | CASSEGQGIYEQYF | TGTGCCAGCAGTGAAGGACAGGGGATCTACGAGCAGTACTTC
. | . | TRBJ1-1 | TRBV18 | CASSPSGMNTEAFF | TGTGCCAGCTCACCGTCCGGCATGAACACTGAAGCTTTCTTT
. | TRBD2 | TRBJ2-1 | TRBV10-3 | CAIGTGIGTSGRNEQFF | TGTGCCATCGGCACCGGGATTGGGACTAGCGGGAGGAATGAGCAGTTCTTC
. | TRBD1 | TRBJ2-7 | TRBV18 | CASSPDRGLLYEQYF | TGTGCCAGCTCACCTGACAGGGGACTCCTATACGAGCAGTACTTC
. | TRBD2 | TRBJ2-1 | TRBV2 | CASPGTSGGGSYNEQFF | TGTGCCAGCCCCGGGACTAGCGGGGGGGGCTCCTACAATGAGCAGTTCTTC
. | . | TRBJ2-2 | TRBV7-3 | CASSPGPRSIGELFF | TGTGCCAGCAGCCCCGGGCCTAGGTCTATAGGGGAGCTGTTTTTT
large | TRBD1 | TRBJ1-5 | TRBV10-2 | CASSVTGLGQPQHF | TGCGCCAGCAGTGTGACAGGGCTGGGTCAGCCCCAGCATTTT
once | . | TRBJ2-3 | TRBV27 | CASFPGRAADTQYF | TGTGCCAGCTTCCCTGGACGGGCGGCGGATACGCAGTATTTT
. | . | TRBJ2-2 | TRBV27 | CASSFGANTGELFF | TGTGCCAGCAGTTTCGGGGCGAACACCGGGGAGCTGTTTTTT
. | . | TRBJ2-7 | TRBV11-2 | CASSPERVSSYEQYF | TGTGCCAGCAGCCCCGAGAGGGTCAGTAGTTACGAGCAGTACTTC
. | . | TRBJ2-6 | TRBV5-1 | CASRKRGADSGANVLTF | TGCGCCAGCAGGAAAAGGGGTGCCGACTCTGGGGCCAACGTCCTGACTTTC
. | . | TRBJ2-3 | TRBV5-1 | CASSQQGNTQYF | TGCGCCAGCAGCCAACAGGGCAATACGCAGTATTTT
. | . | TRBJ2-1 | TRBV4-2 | CASSQEPGLTGHEQFF | TGTGCCAGCAGCCAAGAACCCGGTCTGACCGGTCATGAGCAGTTCTTC
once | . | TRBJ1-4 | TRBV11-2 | CASSLDRAVLNEKLFF | TGTGCCAGCAGCTTAGACCGGGCAGTTCTTAATGAAAAACTGTTTTTT
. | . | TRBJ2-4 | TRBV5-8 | CASEYGGQSKNIQYF | TGTGCCAGCGAATACGGGGGGCAATCCAAAAACATTCAGTACTTC
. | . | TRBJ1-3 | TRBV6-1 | CASLAGGSGNTIYF | TGTGCCAGCCTCGCCGGGGGCTCCGGAAACACCATATATTTT
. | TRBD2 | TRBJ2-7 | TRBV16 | CASSLWGGAEQYF | TGTGCCAGCAGCCTCTGGGGGGGAGCCGAGCAGTACTTC
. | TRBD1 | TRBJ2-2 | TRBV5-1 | CASSLAPGQAAGELFF | TGCGCCAGCAGCTTGGCACCCGGACAGGCGGCCGGGGAGCTGTTTTTT
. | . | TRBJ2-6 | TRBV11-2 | CASSHGTGEANVLTF | TGTGCCAGCAGCCATGGTACAGGAGAGGCCAACGTCCTGACTTTC
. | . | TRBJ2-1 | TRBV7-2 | CASSFGSSYNEQFF | TGTGCCAGCAGCTTTGGGAGCTCCTACAATGAGCAGTTCTTC
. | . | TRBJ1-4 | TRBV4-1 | CASSRHEGSNEKLFF | TGCGCCAGCAGCCGCCACGAGGGGAGTAATGAAAAACTGTTTTTT
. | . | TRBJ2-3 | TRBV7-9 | CASSATGVSTDTQYF | TGTGCCAGCAGCGCCACGGGGGTATCCACAGATACGCAGTATTTT
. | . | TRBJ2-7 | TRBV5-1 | CASSGETTSYEQYF | TGCGCCAGCAGCGGTGAGACCACCTCCTACGAGCAGTACTTC
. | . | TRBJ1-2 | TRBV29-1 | CSVGASENYGYTF | TGCAGCGTGGGGGCTAGTGAGAACTATGGCTACACCTTC
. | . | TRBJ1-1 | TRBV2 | CASRDDGNTEAFF | TGTGCCAGCAGAGATGACGGCAACACTGAAGCTTTCTTT
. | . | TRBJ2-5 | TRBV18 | CASSPTTDQETQYF | TGTGCCAGCTCACCAACTACCGACCAAGAGACCCAGTACTTC
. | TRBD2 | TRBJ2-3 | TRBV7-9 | CASSLETSGRRAGADTQYF | TGTGCCAGCAGCTTGGAAACTAGCGGGAGAAGGGCAGGAGCAGATACGCAGTATTTT
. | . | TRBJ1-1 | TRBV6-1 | CASPGTGRVSTEAFF | TGTGCCAGCCCCGGCACAGGCCGAGTGAGCACTGAAGCTTTCTTT
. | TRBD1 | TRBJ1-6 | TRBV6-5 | CASRSDRGHSPLHF | TGTGCCAGCAGGTCCGACAGGGGGCACTCACCCCTCCACTTT
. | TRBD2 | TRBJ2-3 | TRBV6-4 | CASSHEAGGTDTQYF | TGTGCCAGCAGCCACGAGGCGGGGGGCACAGATACGCAGTATTTT
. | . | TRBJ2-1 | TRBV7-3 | CASSKGPYNEQFF | TGTGCCAGCAGCAAGGGACCGTACAATGAGCAGTTCTTC
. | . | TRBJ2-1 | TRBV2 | CASSEGGPRLSYNEQFF | TGTGCCAGCAGTGAAGGCGGGCCCCGACTCTCCTACAATGAGCAGTTCTTC
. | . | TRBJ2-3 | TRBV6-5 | CASSTGGRPTDTQYF | TGTGCCAGCAGTACCGGTGGTAGGCCCACAGATACGCAGTATTTT
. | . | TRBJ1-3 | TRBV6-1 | CASREATLYGNTIYF | TGTGCCAGCAGGGAAGCCACCCTTTATGGAAACACCATATATTTT
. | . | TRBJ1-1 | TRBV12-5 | CASDPDRNTEAFF | TGTGCTAGTGACCCCGACAGGAACACTGAAGCTTTCTTT
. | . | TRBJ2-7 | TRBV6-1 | CASSILSYEQYF | TGTGCCAGCAGTATTCTTTCCTACGAGCAGTACTTC
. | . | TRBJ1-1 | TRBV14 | CASSQRTANTEAFF | TGTGCCAGCAGCCAACGAACAGCGAACACTGAAGCTTTCTTT
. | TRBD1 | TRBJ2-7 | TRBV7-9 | CASSAQGAMGEQYF | TGTGCCAGCAGCGCCCAGGGGGCGATGGGAGAGCAGTACTTC
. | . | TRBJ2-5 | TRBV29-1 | CSVESPGPPALQETQYF | TGCAGCGTTGAATCACCGGGCCCACCTGCGTTACAAGAGACCCAGTACTTC
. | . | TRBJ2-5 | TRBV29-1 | CSVESPGPPALQETQYF | TGCAGCGTTGAATCACCGGGCCCACCTGCGTTACAAGAGACCCAGTACTTC